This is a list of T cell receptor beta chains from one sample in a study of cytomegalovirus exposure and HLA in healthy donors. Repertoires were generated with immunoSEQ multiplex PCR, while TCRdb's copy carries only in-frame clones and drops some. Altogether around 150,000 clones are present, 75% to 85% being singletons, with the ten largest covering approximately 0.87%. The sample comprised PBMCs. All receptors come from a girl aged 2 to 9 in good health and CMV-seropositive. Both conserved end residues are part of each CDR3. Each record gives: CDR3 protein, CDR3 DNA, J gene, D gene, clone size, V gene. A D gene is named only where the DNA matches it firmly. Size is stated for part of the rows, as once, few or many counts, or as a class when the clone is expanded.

CDR3 protein: CASRYRGQGVSGANVLTF
CDR3 DNA: TGTGCCAGCAGGTACAGGGGGCAGGGTGTTTCTGGGGCCAACGTCCTGACTTTC
J gene: TRBJ2-6
D gene: TRBD1
clone size: -
V gene: TRBV2

CDR3 protein: CASSLTGGSTDTQYF
CDR3 DNA: TGTGCCAGCAGCTTAACGGGGGGGTCCACAGATACGCAGTATTTT
J gene: TRBJ2-3
D gene: TRBD2
clone size: -
V gene: TRBV7-3

CDR3 protein: CASSQAPLGNTIYF
CDR3 DNA: TGCGCCAGCAGCCAGGCCCCGCTGGGAAACACCATATATTTT
J gene: TRBJ1-3
D gene: -
clone size: few
V gene: TRBV5-1

CDR3 protein: CASSSTRVGQGYEQYF
CDR3 DNA: TGTGCCAGCAGCTCAACGAGGGTGGGACAGGGCTACGAGCAGTACTTC
J gene: TRBJ2-7
D gene: TRBD1
clone size: once
V gene: TRBV5-4

CDR3 protein: CASTRHPDREDGYTF
CDR3 DNA: TGTGCCAGCACACGTCATCCGGACAGGGAGGATGGCTACACCTTC
J gene: TRBJ1-2
D gene: TRBD1
clone size: -
V gene: TRBV27

CDR3 protein: CASSESRGLADQETQYF
CDR3 DNA: TGCGCCAGCAGTGAGTCCAGGGGACTAGCGGACCAAGAGACCCAGTACTTC
J gene: TRBJ2-5
D gene: TRBD2
clone size: -
V gene: TRBV10-2

CDR3 protein: CAWSTYRTGTRILF
CDR3 DNA: TGTGCCTGGAGTACCTACCGTACCGGGACTAGGATACTCTTC
J gene: TRBJ2-1
D gene: TRBD2
clone size: -
V gene: TRBV30

CDR3 protein: CALSDRGGTEAFF
CDR3 DNA: TGTGCTCTATCGGACAGGGGGGGCACTGAAGCTTTCTTT
J gene: TRBJ1-1
D gene: TRBD1
clone size: -
V gene: TRBV19

CDR3 protein: CASSQADRTYQETQYF
CDR3 DNA: TGCGCCAGCAGCCAAGCCGACAGAACGTACCAAGAGACCCAGTACTTC
J gene: TRBJ2-5
D gene: -
clone size: -
V gene: TRBV4-1

CDR3 protein: CAWSPGRANNEQFF
CDR3 DNA: TGTGCCTGGAGTCCCGGGAGGGCAAACAATGAGCAGTTCTTC
J gene: TRBJ2-1
D gene: TRBD2
clone size: -
V gene: TRBV30

CDR3 protein: CASSDQGGHEQYF
CDR3 DNA: TGTGCCAGCAGTGACCAGGGGGGCCACGAGCAGTACTTC
J gene: TRBJ2-7
D gene: -
clone size: -
V gene: TRBV6-1

CDR3 protein: CASSLAQISNQPQHF
CDR3 DNA: TGTGCCAGCAGTTTAGCCCAGATTAGCAATCAGCCCCAGCATTTT
J gene: TRBJ1-5
D gene: -
clone size: -
V gene: TRBV28

CDR3 protein: CASSFPSGTTYNEQFF
CDR3 DNA: TGCGCCAGCAGCTTTCCTAGCGGGACGACCTACAATGAGCAGTTCTTC
J gene: TRBJ2-1
D gene: TRBD2
clone size: -
V gene: TRBV5-1

CDR3 protein: CASSPGQTYGYTF
CDR3 DNA: TGTGCCAGCAGCCCGGGACAAACCTATGGCTACACCTTC
J gene: TRBJ1-2
D gene: -
clone size: -
V gene: TRBV7-9

CDR3 protein: CASSPGTSGAYEQYF
CDR3 DNA: TGTGCCAGCAGCCCCGGGACTAGCGGAGCCTACGAGCAGTACTTC
J gene: TRBJ2-7
D gene: TRBD2
clone size: -
V gene: TRBV11-2

CDR3 protein: CASSPAGYSANVLTF
CDR3 DNA: TGTGCCAGCTCACCCGCAGGTTATTCGGCCAACGTCCTGACTTTC
J gene: TRBJ2-6
D gene: -
clone size: once
V gene: TRBV18